This T cell receptor beta chain was identified in a study of blood T cell repertoires in COVID-19. Study background: From the United States, Italy and Spain came samples of acute and convalescent COVID-19. T cells, B-cell-depleted T cells, or PBMCs supplied cDNA or gDNA.

The CDR3 consists of 13 residues. The germline V gene has CDR1 SQVTM and CDR2 ANQGSEA. V dropped 6 bases and J dropped 2; count of bases not matched to a gene: 6. The authors' processing: Amplified reference gene primers provided the basis for estimating nucleated cell counts. The method was immunoSEQ multiplex PCR; TCRdb's version includes in-frame clones alone and lacks a portion of them. That table supplies the V and J calls and clone size; D and trimming were determined from the DNA. The sample has 250,000 or so clones, approximately 80% seen once. Sequenced input: peripheral blood. The chain recombines TRBV29-1 with TRBJ2-7; 8 positions match TRBD2. The receptor comes from a man in his sixties with acute or convalescent COVID-19. CDR3 sequence: CSVTGTRTYEQYF. The CDR3 DNA is TGCAGCGTCACCGGGACTAGAACCTACGAGCAGTACTTC.